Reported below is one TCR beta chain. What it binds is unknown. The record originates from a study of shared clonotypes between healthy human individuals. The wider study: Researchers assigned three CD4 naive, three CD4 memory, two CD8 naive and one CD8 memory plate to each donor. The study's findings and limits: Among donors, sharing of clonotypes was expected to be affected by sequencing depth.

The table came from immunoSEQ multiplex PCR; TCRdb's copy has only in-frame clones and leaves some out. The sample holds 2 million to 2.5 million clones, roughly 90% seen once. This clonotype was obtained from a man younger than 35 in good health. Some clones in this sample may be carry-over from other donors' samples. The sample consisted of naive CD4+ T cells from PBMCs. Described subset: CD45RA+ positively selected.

The CDR3 nucleotides read TGCGCCAGCAGCCGTACCCTTGACAGGGCGGCCTACGAGCAGTACTTC. Translation gives CASSRTLDRAAYEQYF. This chain joins TRBV5-1 and TRBJ2-7, with 7 positions matching TRBD1. This CDR3 spans 16 amino acids. Germline V CDR1 and CDR2: SGHRS, YFSETQ. The junction had 12 bases not matched to a gene; V was cut back by 4 bases and J by 2 bases.